This T cell receptor beta chain emerged from a study of cytomegalovirus exposure and HLA in healthy donors (dated by TCRdb to 2016 to 2017). Broadly, across the study: According to an earlier analysis of 587 of the donors, 200 million or so T cells yielded roughly 100 million unique TCR beta sequences and about 300 Gb of sequence data. About 300 gigabases of sequencing data and approximately 85 million unique TCR sequences were included in an early release covering roughly 600 HLA-typed donors. Of the 300 to 400 genotyped donors, 65% to 90% fell in the genetic ancestry cluster associated with self-reported Caucasian donors. The study aimed to test whether cataloging public T cell receptors could reveal signatures of past pathogen exposure. The study profiled the T cell repertoires of 500 to 800 subjects by immunosequencing and related them to cytomegalovirus serostatus. Besides the first cohort of under 700 subjects, a separate validation cohort made up of 120 different subjects was used. High-throughput TCR immunosequencing, statistical association of individual TCRs with disease status, and machine learning were combined to predict cytomegalovirus infection status. In a later analysis, previously published TCR beta repertoires from some 640 donors were re-analyzed and high-resolution HLA genotyping was added so that TCR occurrence patterns could be studied. Rather than using new phenotypic data, the later analysis identified candidate immune exposures from TCR beta sequences and from how often those sequences occurred across donors. In an earlier analysis of over 550 of the donors, high-throughput TCR beta sequencing was used to judge whether each TCR beta V gene segment behaved as functional or pseudogenic. Donor age, sex, ethnicity and CMV serostatus were collected together with the repertoire data. A later genetic analysis took genome-wide SNP genotypes for about 60% of the roughly 670 donors and used that subset as a discovery cohort. All discovery cohort repertoires had been generated on a single sequencing platform. HLA typing covered class I and class II loci at four-digit resolution. The number of donors typed differed by locus, with about 629-630 for A, B, C, DRB1 and DQB1, around 500 for DQA1, 600 to 610 for DPA1, and 450 to 480 for DPB1. Because of strong linkage in the cohort, a handful of DR-DQ haplotypes were treated as single units for association and clustering. Among a few hundred genotyped donors of the cohort, an average of approximately 240,000 unique TCR beta nucleotide sequences were sequenced per donor, roughly 18% of them non-productive.

The protocol used for the library was the immunoSEQ multiplex PCR assay. For the multiplex PCR, a mixture combining 60 forward primers for TCR Vbeta segments and 13 reverse primers for TCR Jbeta segments was used. Amplification of the CDR3 region of rearranged TCR beta genes was performed with a multiplex PCR assay on genomic DNA. The Illumina HiSeq System was used to sequence the amplified TCR beta libraries as 87-base-pair reads. The authors' analysis ran thus. Across the 500 to 700 repertoires, a later analysis counted roughly 77 million unique TCR beta chains, roughly 11 million of which were shared by at least two donors. A nearest-neighbor algorithm error-corrected the raw reads and collapsed the reads into unique sequences, merging closely related sequences to remove PCR and sequencing errors. Alignment of CDR3 sequences to IMGT reference sequences was used to assign V, D and J gene segments. For a sequence to be retained, at least a six-nucleotide match to both a V gene segment and a J gene segment was required. A rearrangement counted as productive if the CDR3 had no stop codons and remained in frame with V and J, and every other rearrangement counted as non-productive. Following IMGT convention, CDR3 was defined as the stretch from the second conserved V-encoded cysteine to the conserved J-encoded phenylalanine. The earlier analysis of 500 to 750 of the donors excluded any sequence lacking an unambiguous match to a single V gene segment. An earlier analysis of several hundred of the donors called V segments functional above 56.7% productive rearrangements and segregating when the between-donor standard deviation exceeded 5%. To diagnose cytomegalovirus status from the catalog of TCR beta chain sequences, a statistical classification framework was built. In a later analysis, V and J genes were assigned by comparing TCR nucleotide sequences against IMGT/GENE-DB human TR gene sequences. The TCRdist pipeline was used in a later analysis to assign CDR3 sequences and most-parsimonious VDJ recombination scenarios. In a later analysis, every TCR beta chain was defined by the combination of its CDR3 amino acid sequence and its V-gene family, and reads without a unique V-gene family were dropped. In a later analysis, a few hundred highly shared, low-generation-probability nucleotide sequences were removed to address suspected cross-contamination and a sequencing artifact. In a later analysis, a clonal expansion index was calculated for each public chain from normalized within-repertoire ranks of inferred template counts. In a later analysis, generation probabilities were computed using a VDJ recombination model fitted to out-of-frame rearrangements, and the results were checked against IGoR. Hypergeometric tests were used in a later analysis to score TCR-TCR, TCR-HLA and TCR-CMV co-occurrence, with a repertoire-size bias correction applied to the TCR pairs. False discovery rates were estimated in a later analysis by permuting HLA or CMV assignments 20 times. A later analysis grouped co-occurring TCRs with DBSCAN, adding TCRdist sequence similarity when clustering within HLA-allele-positive subsets. For co-occurrence clustering, repertoires with fewer than 30,000 or more than 120,000 public chains were excluded, along with five repertoires with anomalous nucleotide sharing. In TCRdb, the immuneACCESS table is reduced to in-frame sequences with V and J assigned. These tables do not hold every clone; where another copy was compared, an unresolved V gene accounts for under half, and the others remain unexplained. D and trimming were read from the DNA, whereas the V and J calls and clone size are those reported in that table. A total of 100,000 to 150,000 clones appear in this sample, 8% to 11% of them only once. The ten largest clonotypes hold 4% to 5% of the sample.

Points on this clone: Its antigen is still unknown. No base-level quality is on record; no much larger clone is a single base apart.

The study at large found these results: It was suggested by the authors that the approach could potentially be generalized to other disease states and immunological phenotypes. A total of 150 or so TCR beta chains were listed by the study as associated with cytomegalovirus. The presence/absence analyses assumed that sequencing depth was roughly uniform across donors, and that assumption may not be true. Immune exposure information for the cohort was limited to CMV serostatus. Because the 87-base-pair reads could not distinguish some IMGT-functional V segments, including TRBV6-2 and TRBV6-3, those segments were excluded. In this cohort, only TCR beta chains were sequenced, and detectable features were limited by the absence of alpha or paired-chain data. Because counts were too low, 15 to 20 rarely observed V segments, including chromosome 9 orphons, were excluded from the earlier analysis of under 650 of the donors. V-gene and J-gene trimming of TCR beta chains was associated with a missense DCLRE1C variant in a later genetic analysis, and the association was replicated in an independent cohort. In a later analysis, HLA-associated TCR beta chains showed more clonal expansion and lower generation probabilities than non-associated chains that were equally common. According to a later genetic analysis, donors in an Asian-associated ancestry cluster had fewer N-insertions in productive TCRs than the approximately 670-donor mean. Several of the top co-occurrence clusters appeared to be linked to parvovirus B19, influenza, CMV and Epstein-Barr virus, according to a later analysis. Linkage disequilibrium might explain the correlated functional status among segregating V segments, but an unknown experimental factor could not be ruled out. Broadly in line with IMGT annotations, most TCR beta V segments showed up in productive rearrangements about 87% or about 30% of the time in an earlier analysis of around 550 of the donors. In vitro tests confirmed that a few of the cytomegalovirus-associated TCR beta chains recognize cytomegalovirus antigens. Most CMV-associated TCR beta chains appeared to be HLA-restricted in a later analysis, and the HLA associations seemed to be driven largely by CMV exposure. According to a later analysis, TCR association rates differed among HLA loci, with DRB1 alleles showing the most associated TCRs and HLA-C alleles showing the fewest. Because some donors lacked HLA typing at each locus, the association tests relied only on the typed subset. A further reported finding was that TCR beta sequences accurately predicted the HLA-A and HLA-B alleles for most subjects in the first cohort. The classifier was reported to diagnose cytomegalovirus status with high specificity and sensitivity in both the original cohort and the validation cohort. A cluster of highly shared sequence variants was judged likely to represent a technical artifact of the sequencing pipeline. Assigning TCR associations to individual alleles was difficult when HLA alleles, especially DR and DQ, strongly co-occurred. Most TCR sequences were seen in very few donors, while some public TCRs were found in many individuals. At a false discovery rate of 0.05, a later analysis linked 15,000 to 20,000 TCR beta sequences to specific HLA alleles.

The germline V gene encodes CDR1 SGHAT and CDR2 FQNNGV. V is trimmed back by 4 bases and J by 7 bases, and the junction contains 6 bases that no gene match accounts for. The CDR3 runs 13 residues from the cysteine to the phenylalanine. The only DNA kept is the CDR3, 39 bases in frame from the first base. The cohort consisted of 650 to 700 healthy bone marrow donors. Cohort members were all nominally healthy when sampled, although unrecorded immune exposures were likely present. The donor tested CMV seropositive, placing the donor among the approximately 310 seropositive members of the cohort. A peripheral blood sample was collected from each donor, and TCR beta sequencing was performed on peripheral blood mononuclear cells. The Qiagen DNeasy Blood Extraction Kit was used to extract genomic DNA from the blood cell samples.

The receptor was derived from a woman between 18 and 29 years old in good health and CMV-seropositive. The chain was built from TRBV11-2 and TRBJ2-7; 8 junctional bases match TRBD1. The sequenced sample consisted of PBMCs. The CDR3 here reads CASSSDRAREQYF. The DNA sequence follows: TGTGCCAGCAGCTCGGACAGGGCTAGGGAGCAGTACTTC. Full variable domain (CDR3 extended with the reference TRBV11-2 and TRBJ2-7 proteins): EAGVAQSPRYKIIEKRQSVAFWCNPISGHATLYWYQQILGQGPKLLIQFQNNGVVDDSQLPKDRFSAERLKGVDSTLKIQPAKLEDSAVYLCASSSDRAREQYFGPGTRLTVT.